This T cell receptor beta chain came from a study of blood T cell repertoires in COVID-19. Turning to the study itself: The United States, Italy and Spain were the sources of the acute and convalescent COVID-19 samples. PBMCs, B-cell-depleted T cells, or T cells provided the cDNA or gDNA that made up the material.

TCRdb's table, derived via immunoSEQ multiplex PCR, lists solely in-frame clones and lacks some. The sample carries about 59,000 clones, approximately 78% recorded once. The germline V gene has CDR1 SGDLS and CDR2 YYNGEE. The CDR3 is 13 amino acids. The V gene end was trimmed by 0 bases and the J gene end by 12 bases; junction bases not matched to a gene: 2. The genes are TRBV9 and TRBJ2-1; 11 nucleotides align to TRBD2. The sequence was obtained from an older man with acute or convalescent COVID-19. Sequencing input: peripheral blood. The CDR3 region is CASSVGLAGTQFF. The CDR3 nucleotides are TGTGCCAGCAGCGTAGGACTAGCGGGAACGCAGTTCTTC.